This TCR beta chain originates from a study of T cell responses to AZD1222 COVID-19 vaccine. On the study more broadly: Analysis merged second doses at about 4 or about 12 weeks.

CDR3 length: 13 residues. The V end lost 6 bases, the J end lost 4 bases, and 12 bases lay between the germline ends. To note about this clone: Its antigen is unidentified.

Study-wide findings and caveats: In the spike-specific TCR repertoire, nearly half reportedly target unmutated variant regions. Repertoires were obtained solely post-peak T cell response. After two AZD1222 doses, spike-specific TCR breadth and depth rose versus day 0.

Clones were sequenced by immunoSEQ multiplex PCR, and TCRdb holds only the in-frame ones, with some missing. The data show approximately 180,000 clones, with 85% to 90% seen just once and around 6.4% held by the top ten. This receptor was obtained from an adult in good health. The rearrangement links TRBV12-3 or TRBV12-4 to TRBJ1-1; D is perhaps TRBD1 (5 bases). The specimen was peripheral blood, collected on day 0 of AZD1222 vaccination. The CDR3 nucleotides are TGTGCCAGCAGCAATAAGGGGACCACTGAAGCTTTCTTT. Protein: CASSNKGTTEAFF.